This TCR beta chain emerged from a study of blood T cell repertoires in COVID-19. Study overall: From T cells, B-cell-depleted T cells, or PBMCs came the material, which was cDNA or gDNA.

Per the authors' pipeline: Nucleated cell number was recorded as an estimate derived from reference gene primer amplification. Produced via immunoSEQ multiplex PCR; TCRdb's table is partial and in-frame only. D and trimming were read from the DNA, whereas the V and J calls and clone size are those reported in that table. The table records 350,000 or so clones, 89% of them present only once. This CDR3 contains 16 residues. J gave up 2 bases and V 0 bases, and 4 bases lay outside the gene matches. Per the germline V gene, CDR1 is SGHAT and CDR2 is FQNNGV. The rearrangement joins TRBV11-2 to TRBJ1-3; 7 bases are a match to TRBD1. The sequenced sample was peripheral blood. The receptor was isolated from an older woman with COVID-19, enrolled during active disease. The CDR3 is CASSLDSGQAGNTIYF. The DNA for the CDR3 is TGTGCCAGCAGCTTAGATTCCGGACAGGCTGGAAACACCATATATTTT.